The T cell receptor beta chain described here comes from a study of blood T cell repertoires in COVID-19. Across the study: COVID-19 samples from acute and convalescent phases originated in the United States, Italy and Spain.

The germline gives CDR1 MNHEY, CDR2 SVGAGI. V shed 6 bases and J 7 bases; nucleotides not matched to a gene: 9. The CDR3 length is 15 residues. Per the original methods: Reference gene primer amplification yielded estimated nucleated cell counts. Some clones are missing from TCRdb's copy, which holds only in-frame ones; the method was immunoSEQ multiplex PCR. From that table come the V and J calls and clone size; the DNA was used to work out D and trimming. This sample has 4,500 to 5,500 clones, with 88% found just once. Those enrolled in Seattle joined during active infection and were followed longitudinally afterward.

The sequence was collected from a man between 65 and 85 years old with COVID-19, enrolled during active disease. The chain is built from TRBV6-5 and TRBJ1-5, with 10 positions matching TRBD1. Specimen: peripheral blood. Here the CDR3 reads CASSPSGQGGQPQHF. CDR3 bases: TGTGCCAGCAGCCCCTCCGGACAGGGGGGCCAGCCCCAGCATTTT.